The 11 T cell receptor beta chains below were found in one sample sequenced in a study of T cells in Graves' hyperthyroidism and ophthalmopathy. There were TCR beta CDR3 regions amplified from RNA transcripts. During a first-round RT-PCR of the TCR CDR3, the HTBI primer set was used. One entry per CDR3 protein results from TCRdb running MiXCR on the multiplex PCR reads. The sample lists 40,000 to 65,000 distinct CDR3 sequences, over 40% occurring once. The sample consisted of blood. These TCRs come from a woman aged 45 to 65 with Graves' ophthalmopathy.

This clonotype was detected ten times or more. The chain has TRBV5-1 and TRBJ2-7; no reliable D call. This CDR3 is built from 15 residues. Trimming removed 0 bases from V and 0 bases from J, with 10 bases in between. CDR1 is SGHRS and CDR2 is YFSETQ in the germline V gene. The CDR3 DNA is TGCGCCAGCAGCTTGGGGGATTTCATCTCCTACGAGCAGTACTTC. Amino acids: CASSLGDFISYEQYF.

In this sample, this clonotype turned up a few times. The CDR3 DNA sequence: TGCAGTGCTAGAGACCGGAGCACCATATATTTT. Its translation: CSARDRSTIYF. This rearrangement joins TRBV20-1 to TRBJ1-3; D ambiguous. The CDR3 runs 11 residues. From germline, CDR1 is DFQATT and CDR2 SNEGSKA (reference sequence). Trimming cost V 0 bases and J 9 bases, with 6 bases left between them.

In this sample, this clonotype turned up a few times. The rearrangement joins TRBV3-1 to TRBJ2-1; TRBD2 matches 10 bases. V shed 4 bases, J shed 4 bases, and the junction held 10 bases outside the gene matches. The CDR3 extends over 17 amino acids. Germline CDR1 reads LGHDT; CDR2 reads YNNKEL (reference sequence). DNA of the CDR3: TGTGCCAGCAGCCCGCTTCTAGCGGGGGAGTTATACAATGAGCAGTTCTTC. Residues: CASSPLLAGELYNEQFF.

CDR3 DNA sequence: TGCAGTGCTCCTAGCGGACTAGCGGGAGGGCACAACGAGCAGTACTTC. It yields the protein CSAPSGLAGGHNEQYF. This chain joins TRBV20-1 and TRBJ2-7; 15 bases line up with TRBD2. In germline, CDR1 is DFQATT, CDR2 SNEGSKA (reference sequence). The CDR3 is 16 residues long. Trimming cost V 5 bases and J 5 bases; bases outside gene matches: 10.

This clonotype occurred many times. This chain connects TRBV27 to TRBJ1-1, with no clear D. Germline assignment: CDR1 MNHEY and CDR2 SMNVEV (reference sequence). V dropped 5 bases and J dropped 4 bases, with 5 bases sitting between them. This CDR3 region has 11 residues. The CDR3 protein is CASSAGTEAFF. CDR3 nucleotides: TGTGCCAGCAGTGCGGGCACTGAAGCTTTCTTT.

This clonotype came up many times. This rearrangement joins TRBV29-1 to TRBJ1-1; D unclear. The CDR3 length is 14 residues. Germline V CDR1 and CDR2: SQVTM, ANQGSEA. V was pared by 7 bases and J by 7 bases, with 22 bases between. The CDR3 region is CSANGDTASVEAFF. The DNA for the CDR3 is TGCAGCGCAAACGGAGACACAGCATCAGTTGAAGCTTTCTTT.

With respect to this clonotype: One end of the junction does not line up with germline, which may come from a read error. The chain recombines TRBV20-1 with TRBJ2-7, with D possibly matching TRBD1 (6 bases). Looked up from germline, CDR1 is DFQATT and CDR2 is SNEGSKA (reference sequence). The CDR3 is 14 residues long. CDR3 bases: TGCAGTGCTACTCAGGGGAGTAGAGGCTACGCGCAGTACTTC. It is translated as CSATQGSRGYAQYF.

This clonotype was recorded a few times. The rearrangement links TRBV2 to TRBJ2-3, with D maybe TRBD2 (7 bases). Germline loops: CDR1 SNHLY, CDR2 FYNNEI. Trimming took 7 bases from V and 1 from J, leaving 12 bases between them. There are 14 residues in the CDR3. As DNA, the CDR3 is TGTGCCAGCACGGAGGGGGGGGGCACAGATACGCAGTATTTT. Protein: CASTEGGGTDTQYF.

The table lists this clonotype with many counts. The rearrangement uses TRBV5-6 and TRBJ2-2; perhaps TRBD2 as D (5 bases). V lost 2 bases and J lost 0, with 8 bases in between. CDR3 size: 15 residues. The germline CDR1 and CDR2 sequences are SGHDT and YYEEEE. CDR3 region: CASSFGGTNTGELFF. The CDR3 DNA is TGTGCCAGCAGCTTTGGAGGTACGAACACCGGGGAGCTGTTTTTT.

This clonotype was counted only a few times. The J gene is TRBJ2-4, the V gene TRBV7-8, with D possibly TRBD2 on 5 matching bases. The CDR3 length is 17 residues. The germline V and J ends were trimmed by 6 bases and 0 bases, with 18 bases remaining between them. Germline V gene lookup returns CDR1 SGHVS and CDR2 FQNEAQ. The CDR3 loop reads CASSFDSSGLAKNIQYF. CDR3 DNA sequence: TGTGCCAGCAGTTTTGATTCGAGCGGTCTAGCCAAAAACATTCAGTACTTC.

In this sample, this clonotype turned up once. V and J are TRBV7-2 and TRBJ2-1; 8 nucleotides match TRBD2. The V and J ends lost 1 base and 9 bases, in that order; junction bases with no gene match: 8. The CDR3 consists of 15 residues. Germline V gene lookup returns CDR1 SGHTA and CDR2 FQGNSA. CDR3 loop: CASSLEPGGRLEQFF. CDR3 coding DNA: TGTGCCAGCAGCTTAGAACCGGGGGGGCGGCTTGAGCAGTTCTTC.